The 10 T cell receptor beta chains below all came from one sample that was sequenced in a study of T cell responses to AZD1222 COVID-19 vaccine. Here immunoSEQ multiplex PCR was the method, and the copy in TCRdb shows in-frame clones only, minus some. The sample includes about 76,000 clones, about 74% of them seen just once. Here the sequenced sample was peripheral blood, taken 28 days after the second dose of the MenACWY control vaccine. The source is an adult who received the MenACWY meningococcal vaccine as a control.

In DNA, the CDR3 is TGCGCCAGCAGCTTGGCCGGCGGGCGGGAGACCCAGTACTTC. Its translation: CASSLAGGRETQYF. The chain carries TRBV5-1 and TRBJ2-5; D perhaps matches TRBD2 (5 bases). Trimming pared 0 bases from V and 5 bases from J, leaving 11 bases between. CDR1 is SGHRS and CDR2 is YFSETQ in the germline V gene. This CDR3 comprises 14 residues.

The CDR3 loop reads CASSPGGQPQHF. The CDR3 DNA follows: TGTGCCAGCTCACCAGGTGGTCAGCCCCAGCATTTT. The chain combines TRBV18 with TRBJ1-5, with D unclear. Germline CDR1 is KGHSH and CDR2 is LQKENI. V dropped 2 bases and J dropped 6 bases, with 5 bases sitting between them. The CDR3 consists of 12 residues.

Many counts were recorded for this clone. This chain joins TRBV3-1 (or the pseudogene TRBV3-2) and TRBJ2-7, with 9 bases fitting TRBD1. Germline CDR1 is LGHDT and CDR2 is YNNKEL (reference sequence). This CDR3 contains 14 residues. The junction had 3 bases not matched to a gene; V was cut back by 4 bases and J by 2 bases. The CDR3 sequence: CASSPGQGPYEQYF. Here the CDR3 DNA reads TGTGCCAGCAGCCCGGGACAGGGTCCCTACGAGCAGTACTTC.

This clone has only one observation. The rearrangement links TRBV5-1 to TRBJ2-1; 9 nucleotides agree with TRBD1. The trim removed 5 bases at V and 2 bases at J, leaving 8 bases unmatched. The CDR3 has 16 residues. CDR1 is SGHRS and CDR2 is YFSETQ in the germline V gene. This CDR3 is CASSREGTGTYNEQFF. The CDR3 DNA follows: TGCGCCAGCAGTCGAGAGGGGACAGGGACCTACAATGAGCAGTTCTTC. The variable domain in full, with the rest retrieved from reference TRBV5-1 and TRBJ2-1, is KAGVTQTPRYLIKTRGQQVTLSCSPISGHRSVSWYQQTPGQGLQFLFEYFSETQRNKGNFPGRFSGRQFSNSRSEMNVSTLELGDSALYLCASSREGTGTYNEQFFGPGTRLTVL.

The J gene is TRBJ2-3, the V gene TRBV11-3; D unclear. This CDR3 region has 13 residues. Germline CDR1 SGHNT, CDR2 YENEEA. V lost 6 bases to trimming and J lost 9 bases, with 16 bases between them. This chain's CDR3 is CASSQRSGDTQYF. Written as DNA, the CDR3 is TGTGCCAGCAGTCAACGTTCCGGAGACACGCAGTATTTT.

This chain uses TRBV3-1 (or the pseudogene TRBV3-2) with TRBJ1-5, with a tentative D call TRBD1 (6 bases). V lost 1 base, J lost 6 bases, and 10 bases lay in between. CDR3 length: 14 amino acids. Germline CDR1 is LGHDT and CDR2 is YNNKEL (reference sequence). The CDR3 sequence is CASSQGGRVQPQHF. CDR3 in DNA: TGTGCCAGCAGCCAAGGGGGGCGAGTTCAGCCCCAGCATTTT.

The V and J genes are TRBV5-5 and TRBJ2-1; D is unresolved. The germline V gene has CDR1 SGHKS and CDR2 YYEKEE (reference sequence). The CDR3 contains 12 residues. Trimming took off 4 bases at V and 15 bases at J, with 17 bases between the two ends. Here the CDR3 reads CASSLTEGKPFF. CDR3 in DNA: TGTGCCAGCAGCCTTACGGAAGGGAAGCCGTTCTTC.

A remark on this clone: Other DNA sequences from this sample encode an identical CDR3 as well. V gene TRBV7-9 combines with J gene TRBJ2-7, with D perhaps TRBD1 (5 bases). This CDR3 is built from 12 residues. V gave up 2 bases and J gave up 4 bases, with 6 bases separating them. Germline V gene lookup returns CDR1 SEHNR and CDR2 FQNEAQ (reference sequence). The chain's CDR3 is CASSLQGYEQYF. The CDR3 region has the DNA TGTGCCAGCAGCTTACAGGGTTACGAGCAGTACTTC.

The chain recombines TRBV5-1 with TRBJ1-1; D is possibly TRBD1 (6 bases). Deletions cut 0 bases from V and 0 bases from J, with 12 bases between. The CDR3 has 16 amino acids. Germline CDR1 and CDR2: SGHRS and YFSETQ. The chain's CDR3 is CASSLGLAGVNTEAFF. The CDR3 DNA reads as TGCGCCAGCAGCTTGGGGCTCGCAGGGGTGAACACTGAAGCTTTCTTT.

This clone was observed once. The rearrangement links TRBV5-1 to TRBJ2-2; D unresolved. V lost 1 base and J 4 bases, leaving 8 bases between the germline ends. There are 14 residues in the CDR3. The germline V gene encodes CDR1 SGHRS and CDR2 YFSETQ. In nucleotides, the CDR3 is TGCGCCAGCAGCTTGACAGTATCCACCGGGGAGCTGTTTTTT. Translated, it gives CASSLTVSTGELFF.